Each of the 2 T cell receptor beta chains below was sequenced from the same sample in a study of T cells in tuberculosis. Method: immunoSEQ multiplex PCR; TCRdb's copy keeps in-frame clones and lacks some. The table has over 25,000 clones, 90% seen once. Sequenced sample: PBMCs. Receptor source: a donor aged 10-29 years with latent tuberculosis or without tuberculosis infection.

The chain recombines TRBV19 with TRBJ2-4; 9 bases are a match to TRBD1. J lost 10 bases, V lost 5 bases, and 12 bases had no gene match. The CDR3 length is 15 residues. Per germline, CDR1 LNHDA and CDR2 SQIVND (reference sequence). The CDR3 nucleotides read TGTGCCAGTAGTGAGCAGAGCCCGGACAGGGGTATTCAGTACTTC. The encoded protein is CASSEQSPDRGIQYF.

The V call is TRBV13, the J call TRBJ2-3; 7 bases match TRBD2. V shed 2 bases, J shed 7 bases, and the junction held 9 bases outside the gene matches. Per germline, CDR1 PRHDT and CDR2 FYEKMQ (reference sequence). The CDR3 is 15 residues long. CDR3 residues: CASSLTSAAENTQYF. In DNA, the CDR3 is TGTGCCAGCAGCTTAACTAGCGCCGCGGAGAATACGCAGTATTTT.